The T cell receptor beta chain described here comes from a study of synovial regulatory T cells in juvenile arthritis. Here immunoSEQ multiplex PCR was the method, and the copy in TCRdb shows in-frame clones only, minus some. The table counts approximately 9,600 clones; 0.72% lies in the top ten. Median disease duration was approximately 7 years, range 0.2-19.1. Concerning this clone itself: The antigen is unknown.

Regarding the study as a whole: Inflammation-associated Treg cells in blood had less TCR diversity than the remaining blood Treg cells. iaTreg cells shared more CDR3 sequences with synovial Tregs than other blood Tregs did.

This CDR3 spans 15 amino acids. No DNA sequence was recorded. CDR1 and CDR2 from the germline V gene are MNHEY and SVGAGI. The sequencing sample was made of Treg cells from blood. Subset in this sample: remaining (HLA-DR-negative) circulating blood Treg cells. This chain uses TRBV6-5 with TRBJ2-3; absent DNA, TCRdb's TRBD2 call cannot be checked. The source of this sequence is a donor younger than 35 with juvenile idiopathic arthritis. CDR3 protein: CASSPYHGGTDTQYF.